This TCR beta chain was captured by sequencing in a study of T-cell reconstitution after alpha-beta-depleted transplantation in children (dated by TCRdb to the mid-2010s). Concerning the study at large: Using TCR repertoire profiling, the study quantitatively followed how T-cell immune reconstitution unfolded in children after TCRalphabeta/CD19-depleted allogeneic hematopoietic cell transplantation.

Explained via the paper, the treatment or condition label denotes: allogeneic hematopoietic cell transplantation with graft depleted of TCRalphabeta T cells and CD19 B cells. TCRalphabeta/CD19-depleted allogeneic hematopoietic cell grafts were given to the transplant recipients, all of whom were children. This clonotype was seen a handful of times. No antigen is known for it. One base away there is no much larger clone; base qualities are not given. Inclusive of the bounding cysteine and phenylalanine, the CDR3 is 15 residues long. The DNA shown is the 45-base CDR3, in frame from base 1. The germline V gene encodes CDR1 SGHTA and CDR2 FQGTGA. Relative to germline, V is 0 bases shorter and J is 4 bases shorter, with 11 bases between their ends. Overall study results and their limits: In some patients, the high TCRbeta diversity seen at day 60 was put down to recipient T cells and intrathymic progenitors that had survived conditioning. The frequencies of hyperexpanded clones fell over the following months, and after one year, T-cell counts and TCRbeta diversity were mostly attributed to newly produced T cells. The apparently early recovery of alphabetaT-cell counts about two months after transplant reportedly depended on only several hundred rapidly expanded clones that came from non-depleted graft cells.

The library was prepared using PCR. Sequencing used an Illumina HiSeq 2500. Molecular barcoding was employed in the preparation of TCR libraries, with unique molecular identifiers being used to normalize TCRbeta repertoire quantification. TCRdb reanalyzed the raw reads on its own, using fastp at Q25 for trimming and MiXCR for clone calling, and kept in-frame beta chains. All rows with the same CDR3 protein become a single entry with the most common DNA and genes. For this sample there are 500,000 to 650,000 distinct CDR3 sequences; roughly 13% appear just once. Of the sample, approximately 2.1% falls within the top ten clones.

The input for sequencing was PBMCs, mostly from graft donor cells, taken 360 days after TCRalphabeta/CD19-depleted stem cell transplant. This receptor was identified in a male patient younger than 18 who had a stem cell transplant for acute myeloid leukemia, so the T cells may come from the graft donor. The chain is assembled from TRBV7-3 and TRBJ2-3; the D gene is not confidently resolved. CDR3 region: CASSLTTNGADTQYF. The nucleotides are TGTGCCAGCAGCTTAACCACTAATGGCGCAGATACGCAGTATTTT.